This T cell receptor (beta chain) derives from a study of blood T cell repertoires in COVID-19. As for the study in general: Spain, Italy and the United States supplied samples that represented acute and convalescent COVID-19. Sample material is recorded as cDNA or gDNA derived from T cells, B-cell-depleted T cells, or PBMCs.

Recruited during active infection, patients (from Seattle) were subsequently followed longitudinally. Original handling: Using reference gene primer amplification, nucleated cell counts were estimated. Measured with immunoSEQ multiplex PCR; TCRdb has only the in-frame clones, and not every one. The V and J calls and clone size come from that table; D and trimming were worked out from the DNA. The sample shows about 280,000 clones, roughly 89% of them seen only once. CDR1 and CDR2 from the germline V gene are LNHDA and SQIVND (reference sequence). This CDR3 has 14 amino acids. Trimming removed 2 bases at V and 3 bases at J, with 8 bases between.

This TCR was sampled from a woman aged 30 to 39 with COVID-19, enrolled during active disease. The gene calls are TRBV19 and TRBJ1-5; D not certain. The sequenced material came from peripheral blood. CDR3 region: CASSIRTDNQPQHF. CDR3 nucleotide sequence: TGTGCCAGTAGTATACGCACAGACAATCAGCCCCAGCATTTT.